These 26 T cell receptor beta chains share one sample of origin, sequenced in a study of cytomegalovirus exposure and HLA in healthy donors. PCR primers comprised 60 Vbeta and 13 Jbeta primers. Assay: immunoSEQ multiplex PCR; the TCRdb copy retains only in-frame clones and omits some. The repertoire holds roughly 90,000 clones, with around 70% as singletons. The sequencing sample was made of PBMCs. The receptors were gathered from a young man in good health and CMV-seropositive.

The chain joins TRBV4-3 to TRBJ2-7; 7 positions match TRBD2. CDR1 LGHNA and CDR2 YSLEER come from the germline V gene. The CDR3 totals 15 residues. Losses at the gene ends were 3 bases for V and 3 bases for J; bases not matched to a gene: 8. The CDR3 loop reads CASSHELGLVYEQYF. In DNA, the CDR3 is TGCGCCAGCAGCCATGAGCTCGGACTAGTCTACGAGCAGTACTTC.

The chain carries TRBV5-8 and TRBJ2-3; 11 bases map to TRBD1. With 4 bases clipped from V and 2 bases from J, the junction kept 6 bases outside the gene matches. This CDR3 is 16 amino acids long. Germline CDR1 and CDR2: SGHTS and YDEGEE. CDR3 loop: CASSRGTGGYTDTQYF. The DNA for the CDR3 is TGTGCCAGCAGCCGCGGGACAGGGGGTTACACAGATACGCAGTATTTT.

This chain links TRBV7-9 with TRBJ2-3; D uncertain. Between the trimmed V and J ends, which lost 2 bases and 6 bases, there was a span of 9 bases. CDR1 and CDR2 (germline): SEHNR, FQNEAQ (reference sequence). This CDR3 has 13 residues. CDR3 nucleotides: TGTGCCAGCAGCTTACACCCGGAGGATACGCAGTATTTT. Protein sequence: CASSLHPEDTQYF.

V usage is TRBV7-2 and J usage is TRBJ2-5, with 10 bases lining up with TRBD2. V lost 4 bases and J lost 6; bases outside the gene matches: 5. The CDR3 is made up of 14 amino acids. The germline V gene has CDR1 SGHTA and CDR2 FQGNSA. The CDR3 coding sequence is TGTGCCAGCAGCTCCACTAGCGGGAAAAAGACCCAGTACTTC. Protein product: CASSSTSGKKTQYF.

This rearrangement joins TRBV5-4 to TRBJ2-1; TRBD2 aligns across 9 bases. The ends lost 4 bases at V and 4 bases at J; junction bases unmatched: 12. The CDR3 has 17 amino acids. The V gene's germline CDR1 is SGHNT and CDR2 YYREEE (reference sequence). The CDR3 DNA follows: TGTGCCAGCAGCCCGCCCTTAGCGGGAGAAGGGTACAATGAGCAGTTCTTC. This sequence encodes CASSPPLAGEGYNEQFF.

The gene calls are TRBV7-9 and TRBJ2-3, with TRBD1 matching over 7 bases. With 4 bases clipped from V and 6 bases from J, the junction kept 13 bases outside the gene matches. CDR3 size: 16 residues. CDR1 SEHNR and CDR2 FQNEAQ come from the germline V gene (reference sequence). CDR3 DNA: TGTGCCAGCAGCTACCTCCGGGACAGACGTGCGGATACGCAGTATTTT. It encodes CASSYLRDRRADTQYF.

The chain uses TRBV2 and TRBJ1-5; 8 positions match TRBD1. V lost 6 bases and J lost 7; bases outside the gene matches: 8. Germline lookup yields CDR1 SNHLY and CDR2 FYNNEI. The CDR3 length is 14 residues. CDR3 residues: CASRDGQGIQPQHF. CDR3 sequence (DNA): TGTGCCAGCAGGGATGGACAGGGCATACAGCCCCAGCATTTT. The complete variable domain, with remaining parts taken from reference TRBV2 and TRBJ1-5, reads EPEVTQTPSHQVTQMGQEVILRCVPISNHLYFYWYRQILGQKVEFLVSFYNNEISEKSEIFDDQFSVERPDGSNFTLKIRSTKLEDSAMYFCASRDGQGIQPQHFGDGTRLSIL.

The chain joins TRBV5-4 to TRBJ1-5; the D gene is possibly TRBD1 (6 bases). The V gene lost 2 bases and the J gene lost 3 bases, with 9 bases spanning the gap. The CDR3 has 14 amino acids. Germline assignment: CDR1 SGHNT and CDR2 YYREEE (reference sequence). The CDR3 DNA reads TGTGCCAGCAGCTTAGGGGGAAACAATCAGCCCCAGCATTTT. Amino acids: CASSLGGNNQPQHF.

In this sample, this clone turned up a few times. The gene calls are TRBV11-2 and TRBJ1-5; D unresolved. The CDR3 sequence is 13 residues long. Germline-derived CDR1 and CDR2 are SGHAT and FQNNGV. Trimming removed 0 bases at V and 7 bases at J, with 7 bases between. The CDR3 sequence is CASSLEPGQPQHF. As DNA, the CDR3 is TGTGCCAGCAGCTTAGAACCAGGACAGCCCCAGCATTTT. The complete variable domain, with remaining parts taken from reference TRBV11-2 and TRBJ1-5, reads EAGVAQSPRYKIIEKRQSVAFWCNPISGHATLYWYQQILGQGPKLLIQFQNNGVVDDSQLPKDRFSAERLKGVDSTLKIQPAKLEDSAVYLCASSLEPGQPQHFGDGTRLSIL.

The genes are TRBV9 and TRBJ2-7; D is undetermined. Germline CDR1 and CDR2: SGDLS and YYNGEE. The CDR3 has 13 amino acids. Trimming removed 3 bases from V and 1 base from J, with 8 bases in between. The CDR3 DNA sequence: TGTGCCAGCAGCGATGACTCGTCCTACGAGCAGTACTTC. This translates into CASSDDSSYEQYF.

Only a few counts were recorded for this clone. V usage is TRBV5-4 and J usage is TRBJ2-1; possibly TRBD2 for D (6 bases). The V gene lost 4 bases and the J gene lost 5 bases, with 19 bases spanning the gap. CDR1 SGHNT and CDR2 YYREEE come from the germline V gene (reference sequence). This CDR3 is built from 16 residues. CDR3 loop: CASSPAGIARNNEQFF. CDR3 nucleotides: TGTGCCAGCAGCCCGGCGGGGATAGCCAGAAACAATGAGCAGTTCTTC.

The V gene is TRBV5-6, the J gene TRBJ2-7; TRBD2 agrees at 8 bases. The V segment lost 0 bases and the J segment 0 bases; nucleotides outside the gene matches: 5. Germline CDR1 and CDR2: SGHDT and YYEEEE. This CDR3 comprises 16 residues. The CDR3 loop reads CASSLDLTSASYEQYF. The CDR3 nucleotides read TGTGCCAGCAGCTTGGATTTGACTAGCGCCTCCTACGAGCAGTACTTC.

The chain couples TRBV18 to TRBJ2-7; 7 positions match TRBD1. J gave up 3 bases and V 6 bases, and 8 bases lay outside the gene matches. This CDR3 has 14 amino acids. The germline V gene encodes CDR1 KGHSH and CDR2 LQKENI. The CDR3 reads CASSRRDSFYEQYF. CDR3 in DNA: TGTGCCAGCTCGCGCCGGGACAGCTTCTACGAGCAGTACTTC.

Worth noting for this clone: The junction and the germline gene differ at one end; a read error may be behind it. V usage is TRBV19 and J usage is TRBJ1-2; TRBD1 might be the D (6 bases). The CDR3 is made up of 16 amino acids. Germline CDR1 and CDR2: LNHDA and SQIVND (reference sequence). DNA of the CDR3: TGTGCCAGTAGGACGGACAGATACCCTTTTAACTATGGCTACCCCTTC. This encodes CASRTDRYPFNYGYPF. Drawing the rest from reference TRBV19 and TRBJ1-2, the complete variable domain is DGGITQSPKYLFRKEGQNVTLSCEQNLNHDAMYWYRQDPGQGLRLIYYSQIVNDFQKGDIAEGYSVSREKKESFPLTVTSAQKNPTAFYLCASRTDRYPFNYGYPFGSGTRLTVV.

The gene calls are TRBV6-5 and TRBJ2-5, with 11 positions matching TRBD2. Losses at the gene ends were 2 bases for V and 8 bases for J; bases not matched to a gene: 10. Per germline, CDR1 MNHEY and CDR2 SVGAGI. The CDR3 extends over 16 amino acids. CDR3 amino acids: CASSYDPSGGLLTQYF. DNA for the CDR3: TGTGCCAGCAGTTACGACCCTAGCGGGGGGCTCCTTACCCAGTACTTC.

CDR3 DNA sequence: TGTGCCAGCAGTCCTGCGGGACGGACGAACACTGAAGCTTTCTTT. Translation: CASSPAGRTNTEAFF. The chain joins TRBV27 to TRBJ1-1, with a weak D call TRBD1 (5 bases). Germline CDR1 is MNHEY and CDR2 is SMNVEV (reference sequence). CDR3 length: 15 amino acids. Between the trimmed V and J ends, which lost 5 bases and 1 base, there was a span of 14 bases.

The J gene is TRBJ1-1, the V gene TRBV28; a weak D match, TRBD1 (5 bases). Trimming took 4 bases from V and 5 from J, leaving 14 bases between them. Germline loops: CDR1 MDHEN, CDR2 SYDVKM. The CDR3 consists of 14 residues. This chain's CDR3 is CASSYRDLSTEAFF. Written as DNA, the CDR3 is TGTGCCAGCAGTTATCGGGACTTGTCGACTGAAGCTTTCTTT.

Here the CDR3 DNA reads TGCGCCAGCAGCCAAGAATACAGATCGAACACTGAAGCTTTCTTT. Protein: CASSQEYRSNTEAFF. This chain uses TRBV4-1 with TRBJ1-1; D is undetermined. V shed 0 bases and J shed 1 base, with 9 bases lying between them. The CDR3 has 15 residues. Germline CDR1 and CDR2: MGHRA and YSYEKL.

The sample holds a few counts of this clone. The gene calls are TRBV7-9 and TRBJ1-2, with D unclear. Germline lookup yields CDR1 SEHNR and CDR2 FQNEAQ (reference sequence). V lost 4 bases to trimming and J lost 0 bases, with 12 bases between them. This CDR3 comprises 15 residues. The CDR3 DNA reads TGTGCCAGCAGCTCCCTTCGACTGGCTAACTATGGCTACACCTTC. This encodes CASSSLRLANYGYTF.

The V call is TRBV6-1, the J call TRBJ2-7; 9 bases fit TRBD1. This CDR3 has 15 amino acids. The J segment lost 2 bases and the V segment lost 3 bases, leaving 5 bases of the junction unmatched. CDR1 is MNHNS, CDR2 SASEGT, per germline. CDR3 sequence: CASSDKQGATYEQYF. CDR3 DNA sequence: TGTGCCAGCAGTGATAAACAGGGGGCGACCTACGAGCAGTACTTC.

The chain carries TRBV2 and TRBJ2-7, with TRBD1 as a possible D gene (5 bases). V was shortened by 3 bases and J by 4 bases, with 7 bases between the two germline ends. The CDR3 runs to 12 residues. Germline CDR1 is SNHLY and CDR2 is FYNNEI. The CDR3 spells CASSEGPYEQYF. DNA of the CDR3: TGTGCCAGCAGTGAGGGGCCGTACGAGCAGTACTTC.

The gene calls are TRBV5-1 and TRBJ2-7, with a tentative D call TRBD1 (6 bases). The CDR3 is 15 residues long. V dropped 5 bases and J dropped 0 bases, with 15 bases sitting between them. CDR1 is SGHRS, CDR2 YFSETQ, per germline. CDR3 residues: CASSLPDSFSYEQYF. DNA for the CDR3: TGCGCCAGCAGTTTACCGGACAGTTTCTCCTACGAGCAGTACTTC.

V usage is TRBV27 and J usage is TRBJ1-1, with 7 bases matching TRBD1. The germline V gene encodes CDR1 MNHEY and CDR2 SMNVEV (reference sequence). The CDR3 consists of 14 residues. The junction had 5 bases not matched to a gene; V was cut back by 7 bases and J by 0 bases. In DNA, the CDR3 is TGTGCCAGCACCAAGGGACAGATGAACACTGAAGCTTTCTTT. Translating it yields CASTKGQMNTEAFF.

CDR3 nucleotide sequence: TGCAGCGTTGCCCGGGAGGGGGGGCTCGGGGAGACCCAGTACTTC. This translates into CSVAREGGLGETQYF. This rearrangement joins TRBV29-1 to TRBJ2-5; 8 bases align to TRBD2. CDR1 and CDR2 (germline): SQVTM, ANQGSEA. CDR3 length: 15 amino acids. V lost 4 bases to trimming and J lost 5 bases; unmatched junction nucleotides: 12.

This sequence joins TRBV27 and TRBJ1-5; possibly TRBD1 for D (6 bases). Germline V gene data show CDR1 as MNHEY and CDR2 as SMNVEV (reference sequence). There are 14 residues in the CDR3. Trimming took off 4 bases at V and 3 bases at J, with 10 bases between the two ends. Written as DNA, the CDR3 is TGTGCCAGCAGTTCGGGACAACTCAATCAGCCCCAGCATTTT. Translating it yields CASSSGQLNQPQHF.

The chain employs TRBV28 and TRBJ2-7; tentative D call: TRBD1 (6 bases). Per the germline V gene, CDR1 is MDHEN and CDR2 is SYDVKM. The CDR3 spans 14 residues. Trimming left V 4 bases short and J 2 bases short, with 12 bases between. CDR3 loop: CASSSWDKTYEQYF. For the CDR3, the DNA is TGTGCCAGCAGTTCTTGGGACAAGACCTACGAGCAGTACTTC.